The 6 T cell receptor beta chains given below trace back to one sample, sequenced in a study of blood T cell repertoires in COVID-19. Assay used: immunoSEQ multiplex PCR; TCRdb lists only in-frame clones, some missing. This sample has about 110,000 clones, with 65% to 80% found just once. Sequenced material: peripheral blood. These receptors all stem from a woman aged 55 to 70 with acute or convalescent COVID-19.

In this sample, this clone turned up once. The chain has TRBV7-2 and TRBJ1-2; a possible D gene is TRBD1 (6 bases). Germline CDR1 is SGHTA and CDR2 is FQGNSA. The CDR3 has 15 residues. The germline V and J ends were trimmed by 1 base and 3 bases, with 12 bases remaining between them. This chain's CDR3 is CASSLEGGTDYGYTF. CDR3 nucleotide sequence: TGTGCCAGCAGCTTAGAGGGGGGGACGGACTATGGCTACACCTTC.

V and J are TRBV19 and TRBJ1-5; 9 nucleotides match TRBD1. With 6 bases clipped from V and 1 base from J, the junction kept 7 bases outside the gene matches. The germline V gene has CDR1 LNHDA and CDR2 SQIVND (reference sequence). The CDR3 is 16 amino acids. CDR3: CASSATGGGSNQPQHF. CDR3 nucleotide sequence: TGTGCCAGTAGCGCAACAGGGGGCGGGAGCAATCAGCCCCAGCATTTT.

The V gene is TRBV5-4, the J gene TRBJ2-6, with D possibly being TRBD1 (5 bases). The CDR3 is 16 amino acids. The V gene's germline CDR1 is SGHNT and CDR2 YYREEE (reference sequence). V dropped 4 bases and J dropped 4 bases, with 15 bases sitting between them. CDR3 bases: TGTGCCAGCAGCCGAGCCCAGGGATCCGGGGCCAACGTCCTGACTTTC. Its protein product is CASSRAQGSGANVLTF.

CDR3 in amino acids: CASSWPGTAAALHF. The CDR3 DNA follows: TGTGCCAGTAGTTGGCCGGGGACAGCAGCGGCCCTCCACTTT. V usage is TRBV19 and J usage is TRBJ1-6, with TRBD1 identical over 7 bases. With 5 bases clipped from V and 14 bases from J, the junction kept 12 bases outside the gene matches. The CDR3 extends over 14 amino acids. CDR1 is LNHDA, CDR2 SQIVND, per germline (reference sequence).

This clone was recorded at least ten times. This sequence joins TRBV18 and TRBJ1-2, with TRBD1 matching over 10 bases. The CDR3 length is 15 residues. Germline CDR1 reads KGHSH; CDR2 reads LQKENI. The junction had 2 bases not matched to a gene; V was cut back by 0 bases and J by 4 bases. The CDR3 bases are TGTGCCAGCTCACCACCGGGACAGGGGACCTATGGCTACACCTTC. Translating gives CASSPPGQGTYGYTF.

Only a few counts were recorded for this clone. The CDR3 region has the DNA TGTGCCAGCAGCTCTACAGGGGGTGGCTACACCTTC. Encoded protein: CASSSTGGGYTF. This chain joins TRBV5-4 and TRBJ1-2, with 8 bases fitting TRBD1. This CDR3 is built from 12 residues. Germline V gene data show CDR1 as SGHNT and CDR2 as YYREEE (reference sequence). Trimming took 3 bases from V and 7 from J; bases not matched to a gene: 2. The variable domain in full, with the rest retrieved from reference TRBV5-4 and TRBJ1-2, is ETGVTQSPTHLIKTRGQQVTLRCSSQSGHNTVSWYQQALGQGPQFIFQYYREEENGRGNFPPRFSGLQFPNYSSELNVNALELDDSALYLCASSSTGGGYTFGSGTRLTVV.